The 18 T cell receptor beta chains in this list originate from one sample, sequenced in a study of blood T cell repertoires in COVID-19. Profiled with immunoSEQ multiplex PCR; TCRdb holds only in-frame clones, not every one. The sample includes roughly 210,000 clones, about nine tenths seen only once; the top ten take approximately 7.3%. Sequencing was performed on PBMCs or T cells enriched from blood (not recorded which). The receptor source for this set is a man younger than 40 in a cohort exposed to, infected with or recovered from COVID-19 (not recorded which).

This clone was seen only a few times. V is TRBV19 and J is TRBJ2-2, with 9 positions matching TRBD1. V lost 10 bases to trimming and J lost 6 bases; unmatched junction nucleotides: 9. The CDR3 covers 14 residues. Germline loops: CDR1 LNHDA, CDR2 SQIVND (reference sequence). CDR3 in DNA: TGTGCCACAATACCGGGACAGGGTGCCGGGGAGCTGTTTTTT. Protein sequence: CATIPGQGAGELFF.

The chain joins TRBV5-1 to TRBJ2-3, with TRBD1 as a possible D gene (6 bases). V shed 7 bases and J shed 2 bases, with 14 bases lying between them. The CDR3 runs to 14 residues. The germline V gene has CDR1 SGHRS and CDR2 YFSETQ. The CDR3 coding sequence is TGCGCCAGCGGGAAGGGGGACGCCACAGATACGCAGTATTTT. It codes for CASGKGDATDTQYF.

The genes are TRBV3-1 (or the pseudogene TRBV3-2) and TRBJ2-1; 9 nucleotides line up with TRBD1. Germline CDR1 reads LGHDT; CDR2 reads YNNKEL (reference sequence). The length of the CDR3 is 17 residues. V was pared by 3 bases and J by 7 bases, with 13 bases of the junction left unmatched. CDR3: CASSQAWRDRVSNEQFF. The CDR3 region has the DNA TGTGCCAGCAGCCAGGCATGGCGGGACAGGGTCAGTAATGAGCAGTTCTTC.

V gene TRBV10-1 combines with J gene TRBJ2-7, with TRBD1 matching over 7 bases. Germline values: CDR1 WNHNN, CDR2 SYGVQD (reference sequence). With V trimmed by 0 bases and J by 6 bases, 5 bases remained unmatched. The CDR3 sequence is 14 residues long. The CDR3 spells CASSESEEGAEQYF. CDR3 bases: TGCGCCAGCAGTGAGTCTGAAGAGGGGGCCGAGCAGTACTTC.

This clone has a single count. CDR3 in DNA: TGTGCCAGCAGCGTAGAAATAATAGGGGCAGTCGAAGATATGAACACTGAAGCTTTCTTT. Protein product: CASSVEIIGAVEDMNTEAFF. The V gene is TRBV9, the J gene TRBJ1-1; tentative D call: TRBD1 (5 bases). Germline assignment: CDR1 SGDLS and CDR2 YYNGEE. V lost 0 bases and J lost 0, with 24 bases in between. The length of the CDR3 is 20 residues.

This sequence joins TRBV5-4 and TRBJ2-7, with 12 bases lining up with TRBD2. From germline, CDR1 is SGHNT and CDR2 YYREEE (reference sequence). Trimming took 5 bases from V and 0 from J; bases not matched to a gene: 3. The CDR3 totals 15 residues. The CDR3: CASSATSGSSYEQYF. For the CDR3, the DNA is TGTGCCAGCAGTGCGACTAGCGGGAGCTCCTACGAGCAGTACTTC.

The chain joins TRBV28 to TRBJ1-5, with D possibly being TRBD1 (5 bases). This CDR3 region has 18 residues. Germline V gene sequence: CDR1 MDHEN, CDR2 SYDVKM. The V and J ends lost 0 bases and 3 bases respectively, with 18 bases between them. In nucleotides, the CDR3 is TGTGCCAGCAGTTTATGCCTCTTGACAGCGTTATACAATCAGCCCCAGCATTTT. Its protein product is CASSLCLLTALYNQPQHF.

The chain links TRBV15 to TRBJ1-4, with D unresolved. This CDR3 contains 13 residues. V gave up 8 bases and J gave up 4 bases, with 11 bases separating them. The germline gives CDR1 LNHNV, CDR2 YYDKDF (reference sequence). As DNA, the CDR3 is TGTGCCACCCAGGCCCGGAATAATGAAAAACTGTTTTTT. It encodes CATQARNNEKLFF.

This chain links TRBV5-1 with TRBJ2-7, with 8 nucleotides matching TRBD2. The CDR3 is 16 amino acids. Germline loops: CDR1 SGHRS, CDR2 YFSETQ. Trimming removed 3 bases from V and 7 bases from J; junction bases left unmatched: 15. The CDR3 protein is CASSSKGGGRLGEQYF. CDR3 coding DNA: TGCGCCAGCAGCTCCAAGGGTGGCGGGAGGCTTGGTGAGCAGTACTTC.

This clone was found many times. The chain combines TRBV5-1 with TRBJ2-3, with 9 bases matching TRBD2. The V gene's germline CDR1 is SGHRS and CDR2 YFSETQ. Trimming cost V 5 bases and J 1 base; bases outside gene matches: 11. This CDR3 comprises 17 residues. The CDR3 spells CASRDQVRTSGTDTQYF. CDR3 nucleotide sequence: TGCGCCAGCAGGGATCAGGTTAGGACTAGCGGCACAGATACGCAGTATTTT.

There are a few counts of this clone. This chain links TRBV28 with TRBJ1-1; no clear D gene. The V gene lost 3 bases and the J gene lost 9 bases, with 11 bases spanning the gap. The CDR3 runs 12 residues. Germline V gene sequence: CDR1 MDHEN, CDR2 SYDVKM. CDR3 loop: CASSFSELKAFF. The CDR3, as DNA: TGTGCCAGCAGTTTTTCCGAGCTCAAAGCTTTCTTT.

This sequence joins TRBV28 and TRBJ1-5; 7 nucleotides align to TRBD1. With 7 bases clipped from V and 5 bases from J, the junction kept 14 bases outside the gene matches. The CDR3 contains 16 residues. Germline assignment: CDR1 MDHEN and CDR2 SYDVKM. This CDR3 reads CASTGETGAADQPQHF. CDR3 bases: TGTGCCAGCACGGGGGAAACAGGGGCTGCCGATCAGCCCCAGCATTTT.

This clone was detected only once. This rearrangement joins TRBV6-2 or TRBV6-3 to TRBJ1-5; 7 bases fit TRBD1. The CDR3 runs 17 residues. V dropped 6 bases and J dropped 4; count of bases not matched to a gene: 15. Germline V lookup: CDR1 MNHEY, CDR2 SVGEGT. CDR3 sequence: CASSRSGQSDFNQPQHF. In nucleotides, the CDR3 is TGTGCCAGCAGCCGGTCGGGACAGTCGGACTTTAATCAGCCCCAGCATTTT.

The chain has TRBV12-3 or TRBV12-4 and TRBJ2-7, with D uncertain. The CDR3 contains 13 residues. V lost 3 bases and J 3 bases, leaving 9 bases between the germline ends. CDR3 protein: CASSFRLNYEQYF. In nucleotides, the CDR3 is TGTGCCAGCAGTTTCAGACTGAACTACGAGCAGTACTTC.

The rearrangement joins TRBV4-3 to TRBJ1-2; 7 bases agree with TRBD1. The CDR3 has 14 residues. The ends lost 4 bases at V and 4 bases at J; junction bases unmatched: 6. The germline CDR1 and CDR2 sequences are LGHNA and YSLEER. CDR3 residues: CASSPQGDSYGYTF. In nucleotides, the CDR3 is TGCGCCAGCAGCCCCCAAGGGGACAGCTATGGCTACACCTTC.

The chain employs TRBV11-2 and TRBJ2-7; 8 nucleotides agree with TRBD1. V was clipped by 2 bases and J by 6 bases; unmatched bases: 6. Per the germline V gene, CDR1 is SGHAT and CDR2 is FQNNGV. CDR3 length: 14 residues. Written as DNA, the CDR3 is TGTGCCAGCAGCTTAAGGACAGGGCAAAGCGAGCAGTACTTC. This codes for CASSLRTGQSEQYF.

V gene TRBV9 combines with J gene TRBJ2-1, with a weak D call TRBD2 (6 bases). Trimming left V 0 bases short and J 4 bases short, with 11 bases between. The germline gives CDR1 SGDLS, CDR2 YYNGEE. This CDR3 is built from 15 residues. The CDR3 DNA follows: TGTGCCAGCAGCGTAGCTGCTAGCGCATACAATGAGCAGTTCTTC. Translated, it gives CASSVAASAYNEQFF.

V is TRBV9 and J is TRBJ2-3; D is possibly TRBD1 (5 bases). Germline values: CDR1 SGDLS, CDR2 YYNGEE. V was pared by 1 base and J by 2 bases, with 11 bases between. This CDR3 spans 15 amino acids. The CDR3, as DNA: TGTGCCAGCAGCGTATCGACAGCTCCCACAGATACGCAGTATTTT. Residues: CASSVSTAPTDTQYF.